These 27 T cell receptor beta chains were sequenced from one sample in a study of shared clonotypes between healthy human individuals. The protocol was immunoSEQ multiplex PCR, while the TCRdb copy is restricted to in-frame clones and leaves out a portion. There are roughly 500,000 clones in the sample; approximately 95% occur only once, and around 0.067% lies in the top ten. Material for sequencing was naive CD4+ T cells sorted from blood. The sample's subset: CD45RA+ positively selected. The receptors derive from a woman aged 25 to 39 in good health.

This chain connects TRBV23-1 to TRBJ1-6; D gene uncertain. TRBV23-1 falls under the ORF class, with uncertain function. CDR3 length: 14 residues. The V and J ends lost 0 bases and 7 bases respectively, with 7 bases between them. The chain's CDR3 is CASSQSLGNSPLHF. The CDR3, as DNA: TGCGCCAGCAGTCAATCTTTAGGGAATTCACCCCTCCACTTT.

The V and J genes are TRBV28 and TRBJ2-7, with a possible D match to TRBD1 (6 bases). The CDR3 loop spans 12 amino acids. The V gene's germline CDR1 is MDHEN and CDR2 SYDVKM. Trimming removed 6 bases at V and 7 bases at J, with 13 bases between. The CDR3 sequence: CASRRTEYEQYF. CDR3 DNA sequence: TGTGCCAGCAGAAGGACAGAATATGAGCAGTACTTC.

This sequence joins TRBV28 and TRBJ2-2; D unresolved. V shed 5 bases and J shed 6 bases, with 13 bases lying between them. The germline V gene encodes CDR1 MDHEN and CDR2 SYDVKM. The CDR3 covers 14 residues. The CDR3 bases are TGTGCCAGCAGTCCCCCGGCGAGATCCGGGGAGCTGTTTTTT. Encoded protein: CASSPPARSGELFF. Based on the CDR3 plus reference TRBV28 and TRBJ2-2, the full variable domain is DVKVTQSSRYLVKRTGEKVFLECVQDMDHENMFWYRQDPGLGLRLIYFSYDVKMKEKGDIPEGYSVSREKKERFSLILESASTNQTSMYLCASSPPARSGELFFGEGSRLTVL.

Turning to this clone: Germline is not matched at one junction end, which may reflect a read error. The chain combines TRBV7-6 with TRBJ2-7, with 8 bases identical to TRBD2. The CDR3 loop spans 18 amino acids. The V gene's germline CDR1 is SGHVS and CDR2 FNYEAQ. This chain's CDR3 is CASSLDRVVSSSGGPPDF. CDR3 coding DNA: TGTGCCAGCAGCTTAGATAGGGTAGTTTCTTCTTCGGGAGGGCCTCCCGACTTC.

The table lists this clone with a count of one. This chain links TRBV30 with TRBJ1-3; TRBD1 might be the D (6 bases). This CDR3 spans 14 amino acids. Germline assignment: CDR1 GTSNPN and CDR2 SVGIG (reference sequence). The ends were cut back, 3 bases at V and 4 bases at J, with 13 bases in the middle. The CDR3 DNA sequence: TGTGCCTGGAGGCAGGGGTTCCTCGGAAACACCATATATTTT. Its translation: CAWRQGFLGNTIYF.

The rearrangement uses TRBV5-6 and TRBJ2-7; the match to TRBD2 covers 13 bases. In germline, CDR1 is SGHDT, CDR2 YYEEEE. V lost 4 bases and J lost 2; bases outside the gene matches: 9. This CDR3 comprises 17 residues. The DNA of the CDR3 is TGTGCCAGCAGCCTAGACAGACTAGCGGGAGGAACCTACGAGCAGTACTTC. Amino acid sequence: CASSLDRLAGGTYEQYF. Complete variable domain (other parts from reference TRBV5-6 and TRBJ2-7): DAGVTQSPTHLIKTRGQQVTLRCSPKSGHDTVSWYQQALGQGPQFIFQYYEEEERQRGNFPDRFSGHQFPNYSSELNVNALLLGDSALYLCASSLDRLAGGTYEQYFGPGTRLTVT.

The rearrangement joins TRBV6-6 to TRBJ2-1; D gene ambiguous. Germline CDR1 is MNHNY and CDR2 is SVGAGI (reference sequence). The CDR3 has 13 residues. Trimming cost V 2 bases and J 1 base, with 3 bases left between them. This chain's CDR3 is CASSYLSYNEQFF. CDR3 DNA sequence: TGTGCCAGCAGTTACCTATCCTACAATGAGCAGTTCTTC.

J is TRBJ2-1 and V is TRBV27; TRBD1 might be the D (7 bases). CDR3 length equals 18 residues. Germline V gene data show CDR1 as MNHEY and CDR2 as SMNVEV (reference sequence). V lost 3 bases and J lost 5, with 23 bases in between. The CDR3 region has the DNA TGTGCCAGCAGTTTCCGGGTTTTACAGGGGAGGTCGAACAATGAGCAGTTCTTC. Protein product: CASSFRVLQGRSNNEQFF.

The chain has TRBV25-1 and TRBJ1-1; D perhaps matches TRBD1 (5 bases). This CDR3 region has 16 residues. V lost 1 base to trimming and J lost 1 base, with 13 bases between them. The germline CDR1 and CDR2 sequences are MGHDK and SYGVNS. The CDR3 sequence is CASSESQGRGNTEAFF. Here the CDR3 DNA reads TGTGCCAGCAGTGAATCCCAGGGACGGGGGAACACTGAAGCTTTCTTT.

The CDR3 nucleotides are TGTGCCAGCAGCAAAGCTGCATCTAACTATGGCTACACCTTC. It translates to CASSKAASNYGYTF. V usage is TRBV21-1 and J usage is TRBJ1-2. TRBV21-1 is an annotated pseudogene. This CDR3 region has 14 residues.

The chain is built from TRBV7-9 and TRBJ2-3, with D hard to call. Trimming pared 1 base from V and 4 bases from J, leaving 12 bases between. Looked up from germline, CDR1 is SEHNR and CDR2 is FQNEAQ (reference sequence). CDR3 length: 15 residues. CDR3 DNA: TGTGCCAGCAGCTTAGATGCTCCGAGATCAGATACGCAGTATTTT. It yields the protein CASSLDAPRSDTQYF. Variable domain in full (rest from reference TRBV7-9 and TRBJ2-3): DTGVSQNPRHKITKRGQNVTFRCDPISEHNRLYWYRQTLGQGPEFLTYFQNEAQLEKSRLLSDRFSAERPKGSFSTLEIQRTEQGDSAMYLCASSLDAPRSDTQYFGPGTRLTVL.

In nucleotides, the CDR3 is TGTGCCAGCAGTGGAGTGACCCGTAACCAGCCCCAGCATTTT. Its translation: CASSGVTRNQPQHF. The gene calls are TRBV2 and TRBJ1-5, with unresolved D. Germline V gene data show CDR1 as SNHLY and CDR2 as FYNNEI. Trimming took off 4 bases at V and 7 bases at J, with 14 bases between the two ends. This CDR3 spans 14 amino acids.

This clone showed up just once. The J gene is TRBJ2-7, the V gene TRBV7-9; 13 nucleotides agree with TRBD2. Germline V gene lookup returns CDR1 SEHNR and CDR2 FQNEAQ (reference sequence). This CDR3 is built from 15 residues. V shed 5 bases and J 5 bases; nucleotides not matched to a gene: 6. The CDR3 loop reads CASSRGLAGVHEQYF. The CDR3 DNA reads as TGTGCCAGCAGCAGAGGACTAGCGGGAGTACACGAGCAGTACTTC.

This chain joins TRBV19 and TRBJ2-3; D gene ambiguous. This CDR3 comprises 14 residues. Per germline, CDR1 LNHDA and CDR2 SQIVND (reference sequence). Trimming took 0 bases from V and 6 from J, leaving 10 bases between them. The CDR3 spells CASSIDQWIDTQYF. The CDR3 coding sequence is TGTGCCAGTAGTATAGATCAGTGGATCGATACGCAGTATTTT.

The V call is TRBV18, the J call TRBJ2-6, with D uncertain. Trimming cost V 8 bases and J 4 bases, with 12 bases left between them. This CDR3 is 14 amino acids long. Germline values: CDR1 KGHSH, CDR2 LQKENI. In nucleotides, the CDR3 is TGTGCCAGCCAACCTACAACCGGGGCCAACGTCCTGACTTTC. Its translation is CASQPTTGANVLTF.

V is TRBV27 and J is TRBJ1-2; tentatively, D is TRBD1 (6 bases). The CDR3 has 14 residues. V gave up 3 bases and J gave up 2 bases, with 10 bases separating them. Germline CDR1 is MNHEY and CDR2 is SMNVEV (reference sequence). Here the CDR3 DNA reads TGTGCCAGCAGTTTCGGACAGCCGAACTATGGCTACACCTTC. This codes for CASSFGQPNYGYTF.

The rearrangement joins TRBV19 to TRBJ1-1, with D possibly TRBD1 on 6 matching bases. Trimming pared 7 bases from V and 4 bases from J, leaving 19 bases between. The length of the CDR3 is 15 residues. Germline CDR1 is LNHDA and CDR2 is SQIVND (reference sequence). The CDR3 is CASTQRGARSTEAFF. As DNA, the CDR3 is TGTGCCAGTACTCAAAGGGGGGCCCGGAGCACTGAAGCTTTCTTT.

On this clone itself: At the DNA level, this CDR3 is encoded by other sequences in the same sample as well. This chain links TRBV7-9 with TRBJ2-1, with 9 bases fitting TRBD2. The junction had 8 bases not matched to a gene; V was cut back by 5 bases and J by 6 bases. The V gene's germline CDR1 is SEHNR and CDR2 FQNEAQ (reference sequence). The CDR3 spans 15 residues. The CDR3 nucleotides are TGTGCCAGCAGCCCCCCCGGGACTAGCAGCAATGAGCAGTTCTTC. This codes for CASSPPGTSSNEQFF.

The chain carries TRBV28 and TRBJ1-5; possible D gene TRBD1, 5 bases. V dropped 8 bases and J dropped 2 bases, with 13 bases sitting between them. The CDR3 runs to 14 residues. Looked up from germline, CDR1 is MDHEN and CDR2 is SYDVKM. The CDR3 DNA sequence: TGTGCCAGCGTGGAATTGGGGGGCAATCAGCCCCAGCATTTT. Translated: CASVELGGNQPQHF.

The CDR3 reads CASSSPGDSTDTQYF. CDR3 nucleotide sequence: TGTGCCAGCTCTTCCCCCGGGGATAGCACAGATACGCAGTATTTT. The gene calls are TRBV9 and TRBJ2-3; D may be TRBD2 (5 bases). V was trimmed by 7 bases and J by 0 bases, leaving 15 bases between them. Germline V lookup: CDR1 SGDLS, CDR2 YYNGEE. There are 15 residues in the CDR3.

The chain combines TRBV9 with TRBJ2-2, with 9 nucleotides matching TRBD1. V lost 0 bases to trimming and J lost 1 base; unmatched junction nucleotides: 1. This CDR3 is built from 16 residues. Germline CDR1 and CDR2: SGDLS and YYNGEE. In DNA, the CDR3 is TGTGCCAGCAGCGTAGCGACAGGGGGGAACACCGGGGAGCTGTTTTTT. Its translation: CASSVATGGNTGELFF.

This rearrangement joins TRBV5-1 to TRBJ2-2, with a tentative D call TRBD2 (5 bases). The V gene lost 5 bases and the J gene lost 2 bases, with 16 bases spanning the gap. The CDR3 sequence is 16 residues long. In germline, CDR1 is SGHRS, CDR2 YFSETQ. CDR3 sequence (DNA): TGCGCCAGCAGTTCGAGGGATCAGGTTAACACCGGGGAGCTGTTTTTT. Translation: CASSSRDQVNTGELFF.

The CDR3 DNA is TGTGCCAGCAGAGGGGGGGTGGTTGAGAACACTGAAGCTTTCTTT. Protein: CASRGGVVENTEAFF. V is TRBV5-4 and J is TRBJ1-1; tentatively, D is TRBD1 (6 bases). The CDR3 consists of 15 residues. Germline CDR1 SGHNT, CDR2 YYREEE (reference sequence). The ends were cut back, 5 bases at V and 1 base at J, with 15 bases in the middle.

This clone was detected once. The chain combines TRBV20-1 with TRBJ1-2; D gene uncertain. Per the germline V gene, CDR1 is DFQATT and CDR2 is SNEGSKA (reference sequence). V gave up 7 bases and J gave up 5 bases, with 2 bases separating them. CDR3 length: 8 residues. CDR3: CSVYGYTF. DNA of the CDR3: TGCAGTGTTTATGGCTACACCTTC.

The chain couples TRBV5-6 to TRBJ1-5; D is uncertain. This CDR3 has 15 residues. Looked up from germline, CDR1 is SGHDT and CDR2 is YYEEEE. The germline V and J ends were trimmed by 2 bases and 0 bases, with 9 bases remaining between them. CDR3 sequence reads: CASSFWEYSNQPQHF. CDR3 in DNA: TGTGCCAGCAGCTTCTGGGAGTATAGCAATCAGCCCCAGCATTTT. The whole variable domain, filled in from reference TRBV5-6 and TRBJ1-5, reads DAGVTQSPTHLIKTRGQQVTLRCSPKSGHDTVSWYQQALGQGPQFIFQYYEEEERQRGNFPDRFSGHQFPNYSSELNVNALLLGDSALYLCASSFWEYSNQPQHFGDGTRLSIL.

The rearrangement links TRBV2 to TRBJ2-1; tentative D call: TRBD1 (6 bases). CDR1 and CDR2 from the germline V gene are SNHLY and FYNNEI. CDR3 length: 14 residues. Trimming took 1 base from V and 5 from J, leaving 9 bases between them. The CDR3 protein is CASSEGGLNNEQFF. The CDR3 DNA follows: TGTGCCAGCAGTGAAGGGGGGCTAAACAATGAGCAGTTCTTC.

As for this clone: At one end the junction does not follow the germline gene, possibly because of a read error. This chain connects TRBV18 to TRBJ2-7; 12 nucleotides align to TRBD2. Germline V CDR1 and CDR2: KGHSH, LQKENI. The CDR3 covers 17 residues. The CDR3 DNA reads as TGTGCCAGCTCCCCACGCGCCACGACTAGCGGGAGTACCGAGCAGTACTTC. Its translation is CASSPRATTSGSTEQYF.